This T cell receptor (beta chain) was recovered during a study of shared clonotypes between healthy human individuals. General study findings and limits: Clonotype sharing across a handful of donors was observed for around 5% of naive CD4 clonotypes.

On this clone itself: The antigen is undetermined. The same CDR3 arises from other DNA sequences in this sample as well.

Naive CD8 cells lacked CD45RO and underwent positive selection for CCR7, leaving out terminally differentiated effector memory CD45RA+ cells. This CDR3 has 12 residues. Trimming took off 4 bases at V and 3 bases at J, with 4 bases between the two ends. From germline, CDR1 is SGDLS and CDR2 YYNGEE. Assay: immunoSEQ multiplex PCR; the TCRdb copy retains only in-frame clones and omits some. This table has some 740,000 clones, roughly 92% appearing once. The TCR originated in a young man in good health. The chain links TRBV9 to TRBJ2-2; D remains unclear. The sample was naive CD8+ T cells sorted from blood. In nucleotides, the CDR3 is TGTGCCAGCAGCCTGTACACCGGGGAGCTGTTTTTT. This translates into CASSLYTGELFF.